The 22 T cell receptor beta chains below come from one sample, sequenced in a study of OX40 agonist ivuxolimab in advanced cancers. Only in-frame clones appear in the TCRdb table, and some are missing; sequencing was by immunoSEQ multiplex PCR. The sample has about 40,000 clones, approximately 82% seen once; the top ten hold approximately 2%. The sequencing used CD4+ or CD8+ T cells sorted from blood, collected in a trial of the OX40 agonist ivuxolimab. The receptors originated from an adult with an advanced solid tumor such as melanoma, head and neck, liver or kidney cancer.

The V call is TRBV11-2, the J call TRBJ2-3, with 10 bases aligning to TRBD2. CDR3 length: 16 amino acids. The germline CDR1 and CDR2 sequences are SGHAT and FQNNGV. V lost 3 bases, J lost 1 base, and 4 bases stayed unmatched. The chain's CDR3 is CASSFTSGARTDTQYF. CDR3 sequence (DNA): TGTGCCAGCAGCTTTACTAGCGGGGCGCGCACAGATACGCAGTATTTT.

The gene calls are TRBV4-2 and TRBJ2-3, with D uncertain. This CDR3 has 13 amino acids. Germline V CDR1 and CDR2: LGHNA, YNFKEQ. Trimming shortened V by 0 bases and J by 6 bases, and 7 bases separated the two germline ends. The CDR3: CASSQDQTDTQYF. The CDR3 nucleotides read TGTGCCAGCAGCCAAGATCAGACTGATACGCAGTATTTT.

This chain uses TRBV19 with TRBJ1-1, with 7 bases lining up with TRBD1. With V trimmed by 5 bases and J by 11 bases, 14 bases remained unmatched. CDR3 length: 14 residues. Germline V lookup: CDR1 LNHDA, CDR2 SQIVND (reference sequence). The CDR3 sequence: CASSETGTVGSAFF. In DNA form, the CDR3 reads TGTGCCAGTAGTGAGACCGGGACAGTGGGCTCCGCTTTCTTT.

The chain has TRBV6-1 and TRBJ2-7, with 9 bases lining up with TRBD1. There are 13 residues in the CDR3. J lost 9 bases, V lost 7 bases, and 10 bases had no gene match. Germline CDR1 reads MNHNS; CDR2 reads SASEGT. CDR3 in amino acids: CASTPLTGGGQYF. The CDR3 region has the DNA TGTGCCAGCACCCCCCTGACAGGGGGAGGGCAGTACTTC.

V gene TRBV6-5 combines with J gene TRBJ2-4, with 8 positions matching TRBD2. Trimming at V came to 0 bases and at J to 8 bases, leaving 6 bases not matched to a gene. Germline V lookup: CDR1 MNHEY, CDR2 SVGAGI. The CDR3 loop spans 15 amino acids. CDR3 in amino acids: CASSYSAGGAYIQYF. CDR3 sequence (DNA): TGTGCCAGCAGTTACTCGGCCGGGGGGGCGTACATTCAGTACTTC.

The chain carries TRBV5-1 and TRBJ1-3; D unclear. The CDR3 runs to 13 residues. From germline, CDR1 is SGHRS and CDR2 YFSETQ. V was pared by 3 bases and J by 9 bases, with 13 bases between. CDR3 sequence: CASSSDRAATIYF. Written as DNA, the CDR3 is TGCGCCAGCAGCTCGGACCGTGCAGCCACCATATATTTT.

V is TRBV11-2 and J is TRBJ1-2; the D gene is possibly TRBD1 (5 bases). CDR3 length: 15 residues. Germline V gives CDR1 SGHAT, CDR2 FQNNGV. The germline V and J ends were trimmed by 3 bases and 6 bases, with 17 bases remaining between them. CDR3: CASSFTSGQGHGYTF. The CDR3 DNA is TGTGCCAGCAGCTTCACTAGCGGCCAGGGCCATGGCTACACCTTC.

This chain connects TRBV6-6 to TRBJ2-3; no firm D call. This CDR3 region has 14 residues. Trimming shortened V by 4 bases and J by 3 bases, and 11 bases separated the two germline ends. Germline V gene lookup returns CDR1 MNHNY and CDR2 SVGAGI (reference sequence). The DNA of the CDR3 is TGTGCCAGCAGTTTGCGTCGATCGACAGATACGCAGTATTTT. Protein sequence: CASSLRRSTDTQYF.

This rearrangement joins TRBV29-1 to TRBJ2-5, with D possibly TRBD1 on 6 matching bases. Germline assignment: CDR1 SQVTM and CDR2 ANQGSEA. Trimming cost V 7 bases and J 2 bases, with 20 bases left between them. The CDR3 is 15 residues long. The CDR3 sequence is CSAKGQLQDQETQYF. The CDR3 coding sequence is TGCAGCGCCAAAGGACAGCTCCAAGATCAAGAGACCCAGTACTTC.

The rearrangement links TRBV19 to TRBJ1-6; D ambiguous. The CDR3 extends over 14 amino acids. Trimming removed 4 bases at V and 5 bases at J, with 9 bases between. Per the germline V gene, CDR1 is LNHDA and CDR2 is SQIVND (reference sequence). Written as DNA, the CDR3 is TGTGCCAGTAGTAACGACAAGGATAATTCACCCCTCCACTTT. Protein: CASSNDKDNSPLHF.

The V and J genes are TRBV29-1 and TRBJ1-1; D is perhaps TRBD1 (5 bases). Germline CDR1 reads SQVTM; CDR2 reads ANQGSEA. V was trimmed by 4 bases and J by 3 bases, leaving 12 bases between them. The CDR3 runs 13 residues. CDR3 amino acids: CSVGDGGYTEAFF. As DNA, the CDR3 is TGCAGCGTTGGGGACGGAGGATACACTGAAGCTTTCTTT.

The CDR3 spells CASSEARPPYNEQFF. Written as DNA, the CDR3 is TGTGCCAGCAGTGAAGCGCGGCCACCCTACAATGAGCAGTTCTTC. The chain is built from TRBV6-1 and TRBJ2-1; no firm D call. The germline CDR1 and CDR2 sequences are MNHNS and SASEGT. This CDR3 is built from 15 residues. V gave up 0 bases and J gave up 2 bases, with 8 bases separating them.

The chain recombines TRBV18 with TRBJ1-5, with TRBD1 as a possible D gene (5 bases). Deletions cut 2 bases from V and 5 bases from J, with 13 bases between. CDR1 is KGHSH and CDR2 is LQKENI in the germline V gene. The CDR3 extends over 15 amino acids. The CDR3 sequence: CASSPGADVYQPQHF. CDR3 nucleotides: TGTGCCAGCTCACCAGGGGCCGACGTTTATCAGCCCCAGCATTTT. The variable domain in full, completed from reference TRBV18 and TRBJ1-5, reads NAGVMQNPRHLVRRRGQEARLRCSPMKGHSHVYWYRQLPEEGLKFMVYLQKENIIDESGMPKERFSAEFPKEGPSILRIQQVVRGDSAAYFCASSPGADVYQPQHFGDGTRLSIL.

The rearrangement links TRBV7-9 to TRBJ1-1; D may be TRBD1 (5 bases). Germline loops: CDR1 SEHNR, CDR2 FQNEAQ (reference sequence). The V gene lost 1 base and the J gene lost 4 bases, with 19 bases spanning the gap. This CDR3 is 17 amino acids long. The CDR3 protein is CASSLVLGRMSATEAFF. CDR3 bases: TGTGCCAGCAGCTTAGTACTGGGGCGGATGAGTGCCACTGAAGCTTTCTTT.

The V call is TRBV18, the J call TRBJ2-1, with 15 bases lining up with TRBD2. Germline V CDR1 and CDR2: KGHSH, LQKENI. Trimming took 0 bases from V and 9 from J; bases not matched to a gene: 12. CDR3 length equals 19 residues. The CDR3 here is CASSPPGLAGGMASGEQFF. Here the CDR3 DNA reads TGTGCCAGCTCACCACCGGGACTAGCGGGGGGCATGGCCTCCGGTGAGCAGTTCTTC.

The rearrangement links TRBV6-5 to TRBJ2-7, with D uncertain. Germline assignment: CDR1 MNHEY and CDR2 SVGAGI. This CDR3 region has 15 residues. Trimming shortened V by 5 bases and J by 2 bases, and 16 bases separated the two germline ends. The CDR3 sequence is CASSLPGAGTYEQYF. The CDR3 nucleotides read TGTGCCAGCAGTCTCCCCGGCGCAGGCACCTACGAGCAGTACTTC.

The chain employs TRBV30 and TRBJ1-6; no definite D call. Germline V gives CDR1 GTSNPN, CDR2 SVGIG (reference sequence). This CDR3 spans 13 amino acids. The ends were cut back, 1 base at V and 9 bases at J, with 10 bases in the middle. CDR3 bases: TGTGCCTGGAGTGGTGGTTTGAGTTCACCCCTCCACTTT. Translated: CAWSGGLSSPLHF.

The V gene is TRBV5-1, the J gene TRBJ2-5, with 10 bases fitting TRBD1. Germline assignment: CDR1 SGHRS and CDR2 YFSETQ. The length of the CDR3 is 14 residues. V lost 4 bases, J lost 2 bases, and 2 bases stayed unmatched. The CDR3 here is CASSMGQGQETQYF. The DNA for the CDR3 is TGCGCCAGCAGCATGGGACAGGGGCAAGAGACCCAGTACTTC.

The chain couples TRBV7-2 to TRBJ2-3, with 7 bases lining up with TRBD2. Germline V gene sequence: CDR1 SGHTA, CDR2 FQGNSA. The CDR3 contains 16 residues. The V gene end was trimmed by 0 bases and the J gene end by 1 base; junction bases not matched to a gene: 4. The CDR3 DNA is TGTGCCAGCAGCTTAGCGCCGGGGGGTGGCACAGATACGCAGTATTTT. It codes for CASSLAPGGGTDTQYF.

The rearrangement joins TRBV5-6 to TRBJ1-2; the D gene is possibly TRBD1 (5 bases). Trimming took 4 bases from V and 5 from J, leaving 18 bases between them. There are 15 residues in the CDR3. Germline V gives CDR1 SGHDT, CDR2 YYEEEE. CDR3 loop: CASSTDQGPRYGYTF. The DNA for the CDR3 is TGTGCCAGCAGCACCGATCAGGGTCCTAGGTATGGCTACACCTTC.

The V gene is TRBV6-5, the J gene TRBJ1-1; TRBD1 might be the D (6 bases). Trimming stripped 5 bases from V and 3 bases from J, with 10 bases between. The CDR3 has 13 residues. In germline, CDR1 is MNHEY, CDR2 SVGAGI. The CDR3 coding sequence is TGTGCCAGCAGTGGACAGATGGACACTGAAGCTTTCTTT. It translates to CASSGQMDTEAFF.

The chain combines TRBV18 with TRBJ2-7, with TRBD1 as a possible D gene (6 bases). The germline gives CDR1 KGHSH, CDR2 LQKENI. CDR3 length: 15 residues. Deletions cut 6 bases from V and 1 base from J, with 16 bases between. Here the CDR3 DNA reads TGTGCCAGCTCTTCAGGGGCGATCCTTTCCTACGAGCAGTACTTC. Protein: CASSSGAILSYEQYF.